This entry features one T cell receptor (beta chain) sequence. Only in-frame clones appear in the TCRdb table, and some are missing; sequencing was by immunoSEQ multiplex PCR. Seen here are 2 million to 3 million clones, roughly 93% observed once, and the top ten hold approximately 0.35%. This sample stems from a study of shared clonotypes between healthy human individuals. Sequenced material: naive CD4+ T cells from PBMCs. The subset was: CD45RA+ positively selected. The TCR originated in a man between 18 and 29 years old in good health. Some clones in this sample may be carry-over from other donors' samples.

The CDR3 DNA reads TGCGCCAGCAGACCCGACAGGGCTGGAAACATTCAGTACTTC. This translates into CASRPDRAGNIQYF. The J gene is TRBJ2-4, the V gene TRBV5-1; TRBD1 matches 7 bases. After removal of 5 bases from V and 6 bases from J, the junction contained 8 bases not matched to a gene. The germline CDR1 and CDR2 sequences are SGHRS and YFSETQ. This CDR3 region has 14 residues.